A selection of T cell receptor beta chains follows, all from one sample in a study of response to subunit inactivated influenza vaccine. TCRdb reanalysed the RT-PCR reads using MiXCR and keeps one entry per CDR3 protein. Here the sample spans more than 250,000 distinct CDR3 sequences, roughly a fifth being singletons. Sequenced material: PBMCs from blood, taken 21 months after vaccination. These receptors all come from a man between 50 and 75 years old who received an inactivated influenza vaccine. The CDR3 runs from the conserved cysteine through the conserved F or W. A D gene is named only where the DNA matches it firmly. Not all rows give a size; the values are once, few, many and, for expanded clones, a class.

clone_size,v_call,j_call,d_call,cdr3_nt,cdr3_aa
.,TRBV27,TRBJ2-7,.,TGTGCCAGCAGTTTCAGCCGGGCCACCTCCCTCTACGAGCAGTACTTC,CASSFSRATSLYEQYF
many,TRBV10-3,TRBJ1-1,TRBD1,TGTGCCATCAGTCAAGGACAGGGGGCGATCACTGAAGCTTTCTTT,CAISQGQGAITEAFF
.,TRBV20-1,TRBJ2-7,TRBD1,TGCAGTGCGGGATGGACAGGGGACCACGAGCAGTACTTC,CSAGWTGDHEQYF
.,TRBV2,TRBJ2-1,.,TGTGCCAGCACCCGAGACAACTCCTACAATGAGCAGTTCTTC,CASTRDNSYNEQFF
.,TRBV4-3,TRBJ2-7,.,TGCGCCAGCAGCCAAGACCCAAATGTACCTGCCGAGCAGTACTTC,CASSQDPNVPAEQYF
.,TRBV14,TRBJ2-2,TRBD1,TGTGCCAGCAGCCAAGTGCGCGCTCGCAGGGACAGGGGCACGACCGGGGAGCTGTTTTTT,CASSQVRARRDRGTTGELFF
few,TRBV20-1,TRBJ1-5,.,TGCAGTGCTAGTCAGACAGTGGGTCAGCCCCAGCATTTT,CSASQTVGQPQHF
many,TRBV4-2,TRBJ1-1,TRBD1,TGTGCCAGCAGCCAAGAACCAGGACAGGCCTTGAGGAGCACTGAAGCTTTCTTT,CASSQEPGQALRSTEAFF
few,TRBV6-2/TRBV6-3,TRBJ1-2,.,TGTGCCAGCAGAAAAGCAGGCGATAACTATGGCTACACCTTC,CASRKAGDNYGYTF
.,TRBV11-2,TRBJ2-3,TRBD2,TGTGCCAGCAGCAAAGGACTAGCGGAAACAGATACGCAGTATTTT,CASSKGLAETDTQYF
.,TRBV6-2/TRBV6-3,TRBJ2-1,TRBD2,TGTGCCAGCACCCTCACCCCTTCTCTAGCGGGAATCTACAATGAGCAGTTCTTC,CASTLTPSLAGIYNEQFF
many,TRBV10-3,TRBJ1-4,.,TGTGCCATCAGTGACTCCGGGGGCTTTCAGGAAAAACTGTTTTTT,CAISDSGGFQEKLFF
.,TRBV11-3,TRBJ2-1,TRBD2,TGTGCCAGCAGCTTACAGGCGGGGGGGAGCTACAATGAGCAGTTCTTC,CASSLQAGGSYNEQFF
few,TRBV5-1,TRBJ1-2,.,TGCGCCAGCAGCTTGGATGTCCGAAGACCCTATGGCTACACCTTC,CASSLDVRRPYGYTF
many,TRBV4-1,TRBJ1-5,TRBD1,TGCGCCAGCAGCCGGGACAGCGCCCTGAATCAGCCCCAGCATTTT,CASSRDSALNQPQHF